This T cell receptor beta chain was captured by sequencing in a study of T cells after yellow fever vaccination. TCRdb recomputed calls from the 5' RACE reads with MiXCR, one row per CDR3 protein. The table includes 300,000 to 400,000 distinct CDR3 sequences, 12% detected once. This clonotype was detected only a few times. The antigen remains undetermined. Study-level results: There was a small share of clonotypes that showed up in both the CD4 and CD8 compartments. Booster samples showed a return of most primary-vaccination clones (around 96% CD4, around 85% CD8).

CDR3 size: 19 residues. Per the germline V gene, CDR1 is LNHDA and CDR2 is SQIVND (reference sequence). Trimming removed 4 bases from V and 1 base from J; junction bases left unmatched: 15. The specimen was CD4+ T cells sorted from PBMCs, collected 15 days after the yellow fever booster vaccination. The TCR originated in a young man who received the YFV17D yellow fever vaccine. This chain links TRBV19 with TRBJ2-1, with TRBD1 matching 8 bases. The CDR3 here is CASSRDPGQAHGSYNEQFF. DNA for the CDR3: TGTGCCAGTAGTAGGGATCCGGGACAGGCCCACGGGTCCTACAATGAGCAGTTCTTC.